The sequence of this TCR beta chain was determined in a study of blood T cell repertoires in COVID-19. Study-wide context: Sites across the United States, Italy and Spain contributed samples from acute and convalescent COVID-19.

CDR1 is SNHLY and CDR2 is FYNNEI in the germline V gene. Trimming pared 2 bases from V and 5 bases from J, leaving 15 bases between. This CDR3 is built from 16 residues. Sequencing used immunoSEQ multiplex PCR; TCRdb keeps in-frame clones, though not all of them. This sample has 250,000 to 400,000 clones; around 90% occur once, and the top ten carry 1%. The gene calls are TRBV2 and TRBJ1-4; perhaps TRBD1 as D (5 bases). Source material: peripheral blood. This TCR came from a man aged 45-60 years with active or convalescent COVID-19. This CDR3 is CASSESRRGGNEKLFF. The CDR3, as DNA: TGTGCCAGCAGTGAATCTAGGCGGGGCGGGAATGAAAAACTGTTTTTT.